The T cell receptor beta chain described here comes from a study of cytomegalovirus exposure and HLA in healthy donors. The CDR3 runs 15 residues. Looked up from germline, CDR1 is MNHNS and CDR2 is SASEGT. V shed 11 bases and J 9 bases; nucleotides not matched to a gene: 18. The PCR had 60 Vbeta and 13 Jbeta primers. The assay was immunoSEQ multiplex PCR, and TCRdb's table has in-frame clones only and misses some. The repertoire holds fewer than 200,000 clones, with around 80% as singletons. Specimen: PBMCs. The chain employs TRBV6-1 and TRBJ2-1; 8 nucleotides align to TRBD2. The receptor comes from a man aged 40-55 years in good health and CMV-seronegative. The chain's CDR3 is CASRVGPGLGGEQFF. The CDR3 DNA is TGTGCCTCTCGGGTAGGACCGGGACTAGGTGGTGAGCAGTTCTTC.